What follows are 30 T cell receptor beta chains derived from one specimen sequenced in a study of type 1 regulatory T cells. Their antigens are not known. TCRdb re-analysed the reads in MiXCR, keeping a single row per CDR3 protein. In the table there are under 30,000 distinct CDR3 sequences, more than 45% of which are singletons. Sequenced: cultured T cells, either the whole culture or a sorted T cell fraction (not recorded which). The receptors shown here come from a human donor in good health.

The rearrangement uses TRBV5-1 and TRBJ2-3; either TRBD1 or TRBD2 may fit D (5 bases each). The CDR3 is 15 residues long. Trimming took off 2 bases at V and 1 base at J, with 11 bases between the two ends. Germline lookup yields CDR1 SGHRS and CDR2 YFSETQ. This CDR3 is CASSFLGDGTDTQYF. The CDR3 coding sequence is TGCGCCAGCAGCTTTCTGGGGGATGGCACAGATACGCAGTATTTT.

This chain joins TRBV3-1 and TRBJ2-5; weak D call: TRBD2 (6 bases). Trimming removed 4 bases from V and 7 bases from J, with 16 bases in between. The CDR3 is 14 amino acids. The germline V gene has CDR1 LGHDT and CDR2 YNNKEL (reference sequence). The CDR3 sequence: CASSPGLQRGTQYF. CDR3 DNA sequence: TGTGCCAGCAGCCCGGGACTCCAACGGGGGACCCAGTACTTC.

This sequence joins TRBV6-1 and TRBJ2-7, with TRBD2 as a possible D gene (6 bases). V lost 4 bases, J lost 4 bases, and 17 bases lay in between. The germline V gene encodes CDR1 MNHNS and CDR2 SASEGT. The length of the CDR3 is 15 residues. CDR3: CASSGRGDVRYEQYF. The CDR3, as DNA: TGTGCCAGCAGTGGACGCGGGGACGTACGATACGAGCAGTACTTC.

Regarding this clonotype: A much larger clone is a single base away; this may be a read error. The gene calls are TRBV24-1 and TRBJ2-1; D unresolved. Germline-derived CDR1 and CDR2 are KGHDR and SFDVKD. Trimming removed 1 base at V and 13 bases at J, with 19 bases between. This CDR3 is 15 amino acids long. CDR3 coding DNA: TGTGCCACCAGTGATTTAGGGTCGGGCCAAGAGACCCAGTTCTTC. Its protein product is CATSDLGSGQETQFF.

The chain uses TRBV6-5 and TRBJ1-1, with TRBD1 as a possible D gene (6 bases). The CDR3 length is 15 residues. Germline assignment: CDR1 MNHEY and CDR2 SVGAGI. V lost 4 bases and J 3 bases, leaving 15 bases between the germline ends. For the CDR3, the DNA is TGTGCCAGCAGTTTGAACAGGGACGTATACACTGAAGCTTTCTTT. Residues: CASSLNRDVYTEAFF.

The table lists this clonotype with a few counts. The rearrangement joins TRBV7-8 to TRBJ1-4, with D tentatively TRBD1 (6 bases). This CDR3 contains 14 residues. V dropped 10 bases and J dropped 8 bases, with 20 bases sitting between them. Germline V gene sequence: CDR1 SGHVS, CDR2 FQNEAQ. CDR3 region: CATKSRGAGEKLFF. The CDR3 nucleotides read TGTGCCACCAAAAGTCGGGGGGCCGGAGAAAAACTGTTTTTT.

The chain links TRBV20-1 to TRBJ1-1; D gene ambiguous. Trimming took off 0 bases at V and 5 bases at J, with 4 bases between the two ends. CDR1 and CDR2 (germline): DFQATT, SNEGSKA (reference sequence). This CDR3 contains 11 residues. In DNA form, the CDR3 reads TGCAGTGCTAGAGATCGAACTGAAGCTTTCTTT. Translation gives CSARDRTEAFF.

The genes are TRBV20-1 and TRBJ1-6; 7 bases line up with TRBD1. Per germline, CDR1 DFQATT and CDR2 SNEGSKA (reference sequence). J was trimmed by 10 bases and V by 6 bases; bases with no gene match: 15. This CDR3 spans 15 amino acids. Here the CDR3 reads CSATRGDKIYSPLHF. In DNA, the CDR3 is TGCAGTGCGACCAGGGGGGATAAGATTTACTCACCCCTCCACTTT.

This clonotype was seen a handful of times. The gene calls are TRBV7-2 and TRBJ1-2, with TRBD1 matching over 9 bases. The length of the CDR3 is 15 residues. Trimming cost V 3 bases and J 7 bases; bases outside gene matches: 9. Germline V gives CDR1 SGHTA, CDR2 FQGNSA. CDR3 sequence (DNA): TGTGCCAGCAGCTTGCTCTCGGGACAGGGTACTGGCTACACCTTC. It is translated as CASSLLSGQGTGYTF.

The rearrangement joins TRBV6-2 or TRBV6-3 to TRBJ1-1; TRBD1 might be the D (5 bases). The germline CDR1 and CDR2 sequences are MNHEY and SVGEGT. The length of the CDR3 is 16 residues. V was shortened by 3 bases and J by 0 bases, with 14 bases between the two germline ends. The chain's CDR3 is CASSYPQGGLNTEAFF. CDR3 bases: TGTGCCAGCAGTTATCCCCAGGGAGGGTTGAACACTGAAGCTTTCTTT.

The table lists this clonotype with many counts. This chain uses TRBV5-1 with TRBJ1-1; 7 bases line up with TRBD1. This CDR3 is 14 amino acids long. Germline CDR1 is SGHRS and CDR2 is YFSETQ. J lost 1 base, V lost 3 bases, and 3 bases had no gene match. CDR3 region: CASSSAGGNTEAFF. DNA for the CDR3: TGCGCCAGCAGCTCCGCAGGGGGGAACACTGAAGCTTTCTTT.

DNA for the CDR3: TGTGCCAGCAGTTTAGCGGGGACCTCTAACACTGAAGCTTTCTTT. Translating it yields CASSLAGTSNTEAFF. The rearrangement links TRBV12-3 or TRBV12-4 to TRBJ1-1, with D tentatively TRBD1 (5 bases). Trimming stripped 0 bases from V and 2 bases from J, with 10 bases between. The CDR3 loop spans 15 amino acids.

The chain recombines TRBV5-1 with TRBJ1-6, with D maybe TRBD1 (6 bases). Between the trimmed V and J ends, which lost 2 bases and 7 bases, there was a span of 13 bases. Germline-derived CDR1 and CDR2 are SGHRS and YFSETQ. This CDR3 comprises 15 residues. The CDR3 loop reads CASSLQLDRNSPLHF. For the CDR3, the DNA is TGCGCCAGCAGCTTACAGCTGGACAGAAATTCACCCCTCCACTTT.

V and J are TRBV5-1 and TRBJ2-5; 9 nucleotides agree with TRBD2. The CDR3 has 13 residues. CDR1 and CDR2 (germline): SGHRS, YFSETQ. The junction had 2 bases not matched to a gene; V was cut back by 3 bases and J by 5 bases. This CDR3 is CASSWTSEETQYF. The CDR3 region has the DNA TGCGCCAGCAGCTGGACTAGCGAGGAGACCCAGTACTTC.

This clonotype was detected only once. Here the CDR3 DNA reads TGCGCCAGCAGCTTCGGACTAGCGGGGGGTCAAGAGACCCAGTACTTC. Encoded protein: CASSFGLAGGQETQYF. The chain joins TRBV4-1 to TRBJ2-5; 14 bases fit TRBD2. This CDR3 spans 16 amino acids. From germline, CDR1 is MGHRA and CDR2 YSYEKL. V gave up 5 bases and J gave up 2 bases; unmatched junction bases: 4.

The chain uses TRBV3-1 and TRBJ1-1; D possibly corresponds to TRBD1 (5 bases). Germline values: CDR1 LGHDT, CDR2 YNNKEL (reference sequence). Trimming took off 5 bases at V and 5 bases at J, with 12 bases between the two ends. This CDR3 spans 13 amino acids. The CDR3 DNA reads TGTGCCAGCAGCTTCAGGGCGGGAACTGAAGCTTTCTTT. Translating gives CASSFRAGTEAFF.

J is TRBJ1-1 and V is TRBV12-3 or TRBV12-4; D is undetermined. V lost 5 bases and J 0 bases, leaving 10 bases between the germline ends. This CDR3 has 14 amino acids. CDR3 DNA: TGTGCCAGCAGTAAAGGGTTCATGAACACTGAAGCTTTCTTT. It yields the protein CASSKGFMNTEAFF.

By share of the sample, this clonotype is medium-sized. This chain uses TRBV6-1 with TRBJ2-7; 9 positions match TRBD1. Germline lookup yields CDR1 MNHNS and CDR2 SASEGT. This CDR3 contains 13 residues. V shed 6 bases, J shed 12 bases, and the junction held 12 bases outside the gene matches. CDR3 nucleotides: TGTGCCAGCAGAAGCCCGGGACAGGGAGTTTCGTACTTC. Protein product: CASRSPGQGVSYF.

This sequence joins TRBV20-1 and TRBJ1-2; D is unclear. Germline lookup yields CDR1 DFQATT and CDR2 SNEGSKA (reference sequence). This CDR3 contains 15 residues. V gave up 0 bases and J gave up 2 bases, with 13 bases separating them. The CDR3 protein is CSARDLRVSNYGYTF. CDR3 sequence (DNA): TGCAGTGCTAGAGATCTGAGGGTTTCAAACTATGGCTACACCTTC.

This clonotype was detected only a few times. The chain combines TRBV6-5 with TRBJ2-7; D could derive from TRBD1 or TRBD2 (5 bases each). Germline CDR1 is MNHEY and CDR2 is SVGAGI. The V gene lost 5 bases and the J gene lost 2 bases, with 19 bases spanning the gap. The length of the CDR3 is 16 residues. The CDR3 protein is CASSLLVGTEPYEQYF. In nucleotides, the CDR3 is TGTGCCAGCAGTCTACTCGTTGGGACGGAACCCTACGAGCAGTACTTC.

This rearrangement joins TRBV5-1 to TRBJ1-1; maybe TRBD1 (5 bases). V was trimmed by 4 bases and J by 0 bases, leaving 10 bases between them. Germline CDR1 and CDR2: SGHRS and YFSETQ. The CDR3 runs 14 residues. The CDR3 spells CASSGTTVNTEAFF. CDR3 DNA sequence: TGCGCCAGCAGCGGCACGACAGTGAACACTGAAGCTTTCTTT.

Turning to this clonotype: A much larger clone is a single base away; this may be a read error. A read error is likely, as this CDR3 ends without the conserved phenylalanine or tryptophan. The genes are TRBV20-1 and TRBJ2-3, with TRBD1 as a possible D gene (5 bases). Trimming took 4 bases from V and 1 from J, leaving 6 bases between them. CDR3 length equals 12 residues. Germline CDR1 reads DFQATT; CDR2 reads SNEGSKA (reference sequence). The CDR3 sequence: CSAKQGTDTQYL. The CDR3 region has the DNA TGCAGTGCTAAACAGGGCACAGATACGCAGTATTTG.

By sample fraction, this clonotype is medium-sized. V usage is TRBV20-1 and J usage is TRBJ1-1; 9 bases are shared with TRBD1. V shed 2 bases, J shed 4 bases, and the junction held 8 bases outside the gene matches. The CDR3 covers 15 residues. Germline CDR1 and CDR2: DFQATT and SNEGSKA (reference sequence). The DNA for the CDR3 is TGCAGTGCTAGACGATTACAGGGGGCGACCACTGAAGCTTTCTTT. Encoded protein: CSARRLQGATTEAFF.

This clonotype was seen just once. The J gene is TRBJ1-2, the V gene TRBV27; unclear D gene. This CDR3 contains 14 residues. V gave up 5 bases and J gave up 4 bases, with 14 bases separating them. Germline values: CDR1 MNHEY, CDR2 SMNVEV (reference sequence). The CDR3 nucleotides are TGTGCCAGCAGTATGATAGGTTCGGCCTATGGCTACACCTTC. Amino acids: CASSMIGSAYGYTF.

The chain couples TRBV2 to TRBJ1-2; unclear D gene. In germline, CDR1 is SNHLY, CDR2 FYNNEI. This CDR3 has 18 residues. V was trimmed by 8 bases and J by 6 bases, leaving 31 bases between them. CDR3 nucleotide sequence: TGTGCCAGCCGGGAGGTACAGAAGTACATGGCTGAGTCCAATGGCTACACCTTC. It is translated as CASREVQKYMAESNGYTF.

The gene calls are TRBV6-5 and TRBJ1-3; D is undetermined. The CDR3 length is 15 residues. The V gene's germline CDR1 is MNHEY and CDR2 SVGAGI. V was pared by 0 bases and J by 4 bases, with 10 bases between. CDR3 DNA sequence: TGTGCCAGCAGTTACTCGAACCCGGCAGGAAACACCATATATTTT. Translation gives CASSYSNPAGNTIYF.

This clonotype was counted ten times or more. The rearrangement links TRBV11-2 to TRBJ2-5; the D is unclear. CDR3 length: 14 amino acids. V gave up 1 base and J gave up 2 bases, with 8 bases separating them. Germline V gene sequence: CDR1 SGHAT, CDR2 FQNNGV. CDR3 protein: CASSLGVLQETQYF. CDR3 coding DNA: TGTGCCAGCAGCTTAGGGGTTCTACAAGAGACCCAGTACTTC.

The chain joins TRBV12-3 or TRBV12-4 to TRBJ1-5, with TRBD1 as a possible D gene (6 bases). This CDR3 has 13 residues. Trimming took 3 bases from V and 7 from J, leaving 10 bases between them. The CDR3 spells CASSFTGNQPQHF. In DNA form, the CDR3 reads TGTGCCAGCAGTTTTACAGGGAACCAGCCCCAGCATTTT.

The V gene is TRBV6-2 or TRBV6-3, the J gene TRBJ2-7, with D perhaps TRBD1 (6 bases). The germline V and J ends were trimmed by 0 bases and 3 bases, with 9 bases remaining between them. Germline CDR1 is MNHEY and CDR2 is SVGEGT. The CDR3 spans 14 residues. The CDR3 DNA reads as TGTGCCAGCAGTTACTCCCGAGGGGGCTACGAGCAGTACTTC. Residues: CASSYSRGGYEQYF.

The rearrangement links TRBV7-6 to TRBJ1-1, with D uncertain. Trimming took off 1 base at V and 3 bases at J, with 9 bases between the two ends. The CDR3 spans 14 residues. Germline V lookup: CDR1 SGHVS, CDR2 FNYEAQ. CDR3 sequence (DNA): TGTGCCAGCAGCTTAGGGTTGGGTTACACTGAAGCTTTCTTT. Encoded protein: CASSLGLGYTEAFF.